A selection of T cell receptor beta chains follows, all from one sample in a study of monozygotic twins with inflammatory bowel disease. From the 5' RACE reads, TCRdb lists one entry per CDR3 protein and no DNA. The specimen's table records about 380,000 distinct CDR3 sequences. The sequenced sample was blood. The source is a human donor with ulcerative colitis or Crohn's disease, or a healthy co-twin of an affected twin (not recorded which). Both conserved end residues are part of each CDR3.

j_gene | v_gene | CDR3aa
TRBJ2-7 | TRBV1 | CTSSHGRQGGYEQYF
TRBJ2-3 | TRBV6-4 | CASSEAGGTDTQYF
TRBJ2-5 | TRBV6-2/TRBV6-3 | CASSWPTMQETQYF
TRBJ1-2 | TRBV12-3/TRBV12-4 | CASEDREGRTYGYTF
TRBJ2-1 | TRBV5-6 | CASSLGASGGRTYNEQFF
TRBJ2-2 | TRBV12-3/TRBV12-4 | CASRTPDGPELFF
TRBJ2-1 | TRBV9 | CASSVGAGGLRDEQFF
TRBJ1-1 | TRBV4-3 | CASSQVLLLSEAFF
TRBJ2-7 | TRBV7-2 | CASSGYRDRYEQYF
TRBJ1-2 | TRBV7-3 | CASSLTQGGGYTF
TRBJ2-1 | TRBV7-2 | CASSLAALGNEQFF
TRBJ2-3 | TRBV5-1 | CASGRGSTDTQYF
TRBJ2-7 | TRBV5-1 | CASSSRDRGTYEQYF
TRBJ2-2 | TRBV7-2 | CASSLWGGTNTGELFF
TRBJ2-4 | TRBV4-3 | CASSQDRGTLAKNIQYF
TRBJ2-3 | TRBV20-1 | CSATIRERGLGNTQYF
TRBJ2-3 | TRBV5-6 | CASSLLGASGPSTDTQYF
TRBJ1-2 | TRBV4-3 | CASSQDSGTGLLRYGYTF
TRBJ1-6 | TRBV20-1 | CSAREPGNPSYNSPLHF
TRBJ1-3 | TRBV10-3 | CAISDGTHSGNTIYF
TRBJ2-3 | TRBV12-3/TRBV12-4 | CASSLRGIPDTQYF
TRBJ2-2 | TRBV10-3 | CAISVRFGTAVNGELFF
TRBJ2-7 | TRBV7-9 | CASGKTVDYEQYF
TRBJ1-4 | TRBV11-1 | CASSPGRGTTATNEKLFF
TRBJ2-4 | TRBV5-8 | CASSLSPHAEIAKNIQYF
TRBJ2-7 | TRBV6-5 | CASSSRGGGYEQYF
TRBJ2-5 | TRBV7-2 | CASSFNSGETQYF
TRBJ2-7 | TRBV5-6 | CASSLASGTGVYEQYF
TRBJ1-5 | TRBV7-2 | CASSLGAWGPLTQHF
TRBJ2-4 | TRBV19 | CASSIPVGAKNIQYF
TRBJ2-7 | TRBV6-2/TRBV6-3 | CASSRTGTGGNEQYF
TRBJ1-6 | TRBV5-5 | CASSLGHQSPLHF
TRBJ2-5 | TRBV29-1 | CSVGDPDRGETQYF
TRBJ2-7 | TRBV5-1 | CASSLAGPEQYF
TRBJ2-5 | TRBV5-1 | CASSLVGALQETQYF
TRBJ1-1 | TRBV5-5 | CASSFYQGQVNTEAFF
TRBJ2-3 | TRBV12-3/TRBV12-4 | CASSPQLAGGTDTQYF